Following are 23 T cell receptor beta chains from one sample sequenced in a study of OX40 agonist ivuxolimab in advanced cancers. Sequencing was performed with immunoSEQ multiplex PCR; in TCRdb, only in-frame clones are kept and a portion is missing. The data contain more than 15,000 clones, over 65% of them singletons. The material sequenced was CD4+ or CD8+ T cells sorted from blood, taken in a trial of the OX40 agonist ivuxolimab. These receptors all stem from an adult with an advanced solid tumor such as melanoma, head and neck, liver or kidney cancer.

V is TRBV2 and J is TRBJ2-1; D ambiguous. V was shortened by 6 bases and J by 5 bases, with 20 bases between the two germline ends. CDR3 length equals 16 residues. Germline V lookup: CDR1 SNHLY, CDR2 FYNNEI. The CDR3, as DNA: TGTGCCAGCAGGGGATTCTTTGGCGGAGCCCACAATGAGCAGTTCTTC. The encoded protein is CASRGFFGGAHNEQFF.

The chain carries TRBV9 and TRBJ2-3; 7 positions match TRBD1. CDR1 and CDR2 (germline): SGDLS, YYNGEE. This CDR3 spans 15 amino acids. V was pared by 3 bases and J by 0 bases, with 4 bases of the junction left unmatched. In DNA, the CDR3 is TGTGCCAGCAGCGAGGGGACAGTAAGCACAGATACGCAGTATTTT. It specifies CASSEGTVSTDTQYF.

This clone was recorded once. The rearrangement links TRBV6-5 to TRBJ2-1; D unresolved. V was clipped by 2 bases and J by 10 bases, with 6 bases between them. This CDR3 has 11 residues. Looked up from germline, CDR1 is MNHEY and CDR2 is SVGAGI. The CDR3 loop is CASSYSEEQFF. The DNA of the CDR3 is TGTGCCAGCAGTTACAGCGAGGAGCAGTTCTTC.

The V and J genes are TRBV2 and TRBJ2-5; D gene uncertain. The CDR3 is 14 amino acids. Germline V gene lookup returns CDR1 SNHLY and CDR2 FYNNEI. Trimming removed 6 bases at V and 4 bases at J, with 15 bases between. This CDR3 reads CASSPRARLETQYF. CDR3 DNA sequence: TGTGCCAGCAGCCCTCGGGCCAGGCTAGAGACCCAGTACTTC.

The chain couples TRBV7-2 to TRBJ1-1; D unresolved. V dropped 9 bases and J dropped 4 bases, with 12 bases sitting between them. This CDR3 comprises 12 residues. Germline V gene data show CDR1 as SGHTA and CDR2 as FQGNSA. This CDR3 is CASGRGLTEAFF. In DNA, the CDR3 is TGTGCCAGTGGTCGAGGGCTCACTGAAGCTTTCTTT.

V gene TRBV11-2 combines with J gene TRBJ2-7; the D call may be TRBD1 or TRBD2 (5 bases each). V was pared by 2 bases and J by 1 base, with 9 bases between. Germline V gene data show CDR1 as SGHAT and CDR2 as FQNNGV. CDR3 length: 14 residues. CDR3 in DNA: TGTGCCAGCAGCTTAACCGGGGCTTCCTACGAGCAGTACTTC. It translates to CASSLTGASYEQYF.

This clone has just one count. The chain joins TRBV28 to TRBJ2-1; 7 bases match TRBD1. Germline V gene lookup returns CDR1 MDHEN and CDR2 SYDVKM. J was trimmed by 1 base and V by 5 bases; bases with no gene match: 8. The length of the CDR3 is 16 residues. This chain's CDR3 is CASSTGQELSYNEQFF. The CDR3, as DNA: TGTGCCAGCAGTACAGGACAGGAGCTATCCTACAATGAGCAGTTCTTC.

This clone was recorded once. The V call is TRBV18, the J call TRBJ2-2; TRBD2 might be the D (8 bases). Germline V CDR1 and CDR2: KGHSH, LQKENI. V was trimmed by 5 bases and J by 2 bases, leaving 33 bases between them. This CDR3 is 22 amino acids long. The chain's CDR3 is CASSGGQPTSVPTLTNTGELFF. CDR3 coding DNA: TGTGCCAGCTCAGGGGGACAGCCGACTAGCGTTCCCACTCTTACAAACACCGGGGAGCTGTTTTTT.

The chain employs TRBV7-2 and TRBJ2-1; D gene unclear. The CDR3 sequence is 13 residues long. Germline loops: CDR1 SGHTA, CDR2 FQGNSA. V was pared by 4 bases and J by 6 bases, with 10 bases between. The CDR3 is CASSYMGPNEQFF. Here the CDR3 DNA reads TGTGCCAGCAGCTATATGGGTCCCAATGAGCAGTTCTTC.

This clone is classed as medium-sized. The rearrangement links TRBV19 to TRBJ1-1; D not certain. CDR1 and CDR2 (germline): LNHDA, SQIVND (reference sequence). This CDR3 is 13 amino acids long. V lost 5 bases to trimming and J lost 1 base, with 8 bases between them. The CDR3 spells CASSRTQNTEAFF. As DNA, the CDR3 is TGTGCCAGTAGTCGTACTCAGAACACTGAAGCTTTCTTT. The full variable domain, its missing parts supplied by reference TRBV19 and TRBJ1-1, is DGGITQSPKYLFRKEGQNVTLSCEQNLNHDAMYWYRQDPGQGLRLIYYSQIVNDFQKGDIAEGYSVSREKKESFPLTVTSAQKNPTAFYLCASSRTQNTEAFFGQGTRLTVV.

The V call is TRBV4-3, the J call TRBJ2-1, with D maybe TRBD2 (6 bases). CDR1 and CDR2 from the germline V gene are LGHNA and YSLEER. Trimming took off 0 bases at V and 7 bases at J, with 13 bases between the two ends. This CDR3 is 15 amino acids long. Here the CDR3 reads CASSQDWRLGNEQFF. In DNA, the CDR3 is TGCGCCAGCAGCCAAGATTGGAGACTAGGAAATGAGCAGTTCTTC.

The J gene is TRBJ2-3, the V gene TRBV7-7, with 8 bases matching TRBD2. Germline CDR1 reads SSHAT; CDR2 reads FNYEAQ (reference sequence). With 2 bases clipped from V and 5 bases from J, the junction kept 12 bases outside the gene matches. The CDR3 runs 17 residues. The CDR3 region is CASSLTRGGLGIDTQYF. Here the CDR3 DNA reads TGTGCCAGCAGCTTAACCCGGGGGGGACTAGGGATAGATACGCAGTATTTT.

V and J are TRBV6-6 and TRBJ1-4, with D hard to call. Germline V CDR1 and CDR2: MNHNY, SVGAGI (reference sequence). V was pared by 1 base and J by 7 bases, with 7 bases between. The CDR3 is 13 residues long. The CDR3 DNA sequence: TGTGCCAGCAGTTACTTGGGGAGTGAAAAACTGTTTTTT. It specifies CASSYLGSEKLFF.

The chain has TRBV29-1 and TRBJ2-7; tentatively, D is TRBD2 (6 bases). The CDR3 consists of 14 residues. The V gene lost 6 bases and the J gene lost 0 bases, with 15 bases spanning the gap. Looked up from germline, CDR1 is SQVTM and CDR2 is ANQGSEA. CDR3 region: CSVERREPSYEQYF. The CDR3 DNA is TGCAGCGTGGAGAGGCGGGAACCCTCCTACGAGCAGTACTTC.

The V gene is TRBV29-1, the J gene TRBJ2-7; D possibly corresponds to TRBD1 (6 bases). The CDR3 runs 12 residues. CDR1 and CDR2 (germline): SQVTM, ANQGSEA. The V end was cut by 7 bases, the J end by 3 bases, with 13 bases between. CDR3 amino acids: CSGRSGDYEQYF. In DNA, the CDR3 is TGCAGCGGGCGGTCAGGGGACTACGAGCAGTACTTC.

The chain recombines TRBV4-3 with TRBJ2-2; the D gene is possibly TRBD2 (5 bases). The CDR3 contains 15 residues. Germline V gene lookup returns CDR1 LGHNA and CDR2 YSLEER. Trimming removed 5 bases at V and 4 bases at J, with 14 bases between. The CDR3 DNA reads TGCGCCAGCAGCTACGAAGCCCGGGGCACCGGGGAGCTGTTTTTT. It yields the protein CASSYEARGTGELFF.

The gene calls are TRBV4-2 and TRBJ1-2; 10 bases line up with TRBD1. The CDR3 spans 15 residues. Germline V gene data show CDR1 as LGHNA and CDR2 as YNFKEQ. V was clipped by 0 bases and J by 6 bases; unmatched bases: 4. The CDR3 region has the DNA TGTGCCAGCAGCCAAGACCCGGGGACAGGGGATGGCTACACCTTC. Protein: CASSQDPGTGDGYTF.

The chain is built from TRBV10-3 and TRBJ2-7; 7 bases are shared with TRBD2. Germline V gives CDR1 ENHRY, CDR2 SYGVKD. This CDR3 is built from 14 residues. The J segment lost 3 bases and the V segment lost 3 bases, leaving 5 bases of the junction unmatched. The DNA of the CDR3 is TGTGCCATCAGTGAACCTAGCGGTGACTACGAGCAGTACTTC. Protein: CAISEPSGDYEQYF.

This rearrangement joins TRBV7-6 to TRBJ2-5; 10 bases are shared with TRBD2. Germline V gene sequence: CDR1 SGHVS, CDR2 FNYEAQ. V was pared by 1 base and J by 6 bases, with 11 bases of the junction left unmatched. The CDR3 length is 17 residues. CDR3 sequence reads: CASSLGLGTSVTKTQYF. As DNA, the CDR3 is TGTGCCAGCAGCTTAGGACTCGGGACTAGCGTAACGAAGACCCAGTACTTC.

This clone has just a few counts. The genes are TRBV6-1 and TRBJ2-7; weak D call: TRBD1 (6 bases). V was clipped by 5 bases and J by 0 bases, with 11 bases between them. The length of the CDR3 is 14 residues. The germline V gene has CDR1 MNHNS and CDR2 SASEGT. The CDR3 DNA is TGTGCCAGCAGTCCCCTGGGGGCCTCCTACGAGCAGTACTTC. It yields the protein CASSPLGASYEQYF.

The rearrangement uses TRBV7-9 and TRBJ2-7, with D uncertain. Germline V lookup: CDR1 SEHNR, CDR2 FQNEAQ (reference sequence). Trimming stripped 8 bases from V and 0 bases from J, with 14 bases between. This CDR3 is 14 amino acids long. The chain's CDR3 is CASYYIPASYEQYF. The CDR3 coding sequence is TGTGCCAGCTATTATATCCCCGCCTCCTACGAGCAGTACTTC.

In DNA, the CDR3 is TGTGCCAGCAGCTTAGCTCAGGGACTAGCGAATGAGCAGTTCTTC. Translating gives CASSLAQGLANEQFF. The chain employs TRBV7-9 and TRBJ2-1, with 10 bases identical to TRBD2. The germline V gene encodes CDR1 SEHNR and CDR2 FQNEAQ (reference sequence). The CDR3 is made up of 15 amino acids. After removal of 0 bases from V and 7 bases from J, the junction contained 3 bases not matched to a gene.

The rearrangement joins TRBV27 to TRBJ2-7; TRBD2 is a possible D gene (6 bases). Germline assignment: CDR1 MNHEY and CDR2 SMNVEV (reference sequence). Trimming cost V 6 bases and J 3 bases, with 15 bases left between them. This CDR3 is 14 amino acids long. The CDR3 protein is CASSPGVGDYEQYF. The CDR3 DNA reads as TGTGCCAGCAGCCCGGGGGTGGGAGACTACGAGCAGTACTTC.